The text below deals with one TCR beta chain. The data stem from a study of blood T cell repertoires in COVID-19. Across the whole study: The samples span acute and convalescent COVID-19 from the United States, Italy and Spain. The analysed material was cDNA or gDNA that came from T cells, B-cell-depleted T cells, or PBMCs.

Source study methods: Using reference gene primer amplification, nucleated cell counts were estimated. Sequencing was performed with immunoSEQ multiplex PCR; in TCRdb, only in-frame clones are kept and a portion is missing. Clonal size and the V and J genes are those of that table, whereas D and trimming came from the DNA. This sample carries about 77,000 clones, 75% to 85% of them seen once, and the ten largest clones take 4% to 5.5%. This sequence was found in a woman aged 70 to 79 with acute or convalescent COVID-19. The sequencing input was peripheral blood.

In DNA, the CDR3 is TGTGCCAGTAGTATATTCACTGGACAGGGGGAGATACTGAACACCGGGGAGCTGTTTTTT. Translating gives CASSIFTGQGEILNTGELFF. The gene calls are TRBV19 and TRBJ2-2; 10 bases fit TRBD1. The CDR3 length is 20 residues. With V trimmed by 2 bases and J by 1 base, 13 bases remained unmatched. Germline CDR1 is LNHDA and CDR2 is SQIVND (reference sequence).